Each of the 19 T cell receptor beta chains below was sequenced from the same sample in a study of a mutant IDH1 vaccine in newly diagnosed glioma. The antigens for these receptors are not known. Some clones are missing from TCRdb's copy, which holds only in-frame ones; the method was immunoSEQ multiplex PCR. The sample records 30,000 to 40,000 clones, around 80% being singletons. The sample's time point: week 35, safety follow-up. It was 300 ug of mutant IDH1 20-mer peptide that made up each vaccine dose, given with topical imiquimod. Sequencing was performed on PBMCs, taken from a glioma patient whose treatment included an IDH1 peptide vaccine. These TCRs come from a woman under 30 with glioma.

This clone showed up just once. The CDR3 DNA sequence: TGTGCCAGCAGTTTTGGGGTTTCCACTGAAGCTTTCTTT. Amino acid sequence: CASSFGVSTEAFF. The chain carries TRBV28 and TRBJ1-1; unclear D gene. Germline loops: CDR1 MDHEN, CDR2 SYDVKM. The CDR3 has 13 residues. Trimming left V 3 bases short and J 4 bases short, with 9 bases between.

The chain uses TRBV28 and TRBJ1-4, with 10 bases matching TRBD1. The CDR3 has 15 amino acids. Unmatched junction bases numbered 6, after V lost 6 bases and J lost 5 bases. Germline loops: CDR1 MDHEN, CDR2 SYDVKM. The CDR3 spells CASSLMTGGNEKLFF. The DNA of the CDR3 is TGTGCCAGCAGCCTTATGACAGGGGGCAATGAAAAACTGTTTTTT.

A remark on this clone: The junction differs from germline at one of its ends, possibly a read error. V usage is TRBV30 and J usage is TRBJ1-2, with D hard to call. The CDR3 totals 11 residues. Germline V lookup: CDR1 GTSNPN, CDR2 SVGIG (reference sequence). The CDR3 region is CAWSVQGPGYF. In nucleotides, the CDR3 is TGTGCCTGGAGTGTTCAAGGACCGGGGTACTTC.

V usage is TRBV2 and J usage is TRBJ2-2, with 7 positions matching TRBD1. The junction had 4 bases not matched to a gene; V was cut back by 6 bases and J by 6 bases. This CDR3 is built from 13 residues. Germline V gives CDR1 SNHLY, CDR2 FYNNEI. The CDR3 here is CASSHRGSGELFF. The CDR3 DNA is TGTGCCAGCAGCCACAGGGGCTCCGGGGAGCTGTTTTTT.

CDR3 in amino acids: CASSGVRLYEQYF. CDR3 in DNA: TGTGCCAGCAGTGGGGTAAGGTTATACGAGCAGTACTTC. This sequence joins TRBV2 and TRBJ2-7; D unclear. The CDR3 runs 13 residues. V was clipped by 4 bases and J by 4 bases, with 11 bases between them. The germline CDR1 and CDR2 sequences are SNHLY and FYNNEI.

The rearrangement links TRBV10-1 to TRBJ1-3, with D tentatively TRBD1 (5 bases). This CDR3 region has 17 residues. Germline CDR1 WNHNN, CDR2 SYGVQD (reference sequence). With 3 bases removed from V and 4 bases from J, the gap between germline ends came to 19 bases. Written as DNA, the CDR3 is TGCGCCAGCAGTGAACCCGGGGGGGGTCTGTGCGGAAACACCATATATTTT. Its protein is CASSEPGGGLCGNTIYF.

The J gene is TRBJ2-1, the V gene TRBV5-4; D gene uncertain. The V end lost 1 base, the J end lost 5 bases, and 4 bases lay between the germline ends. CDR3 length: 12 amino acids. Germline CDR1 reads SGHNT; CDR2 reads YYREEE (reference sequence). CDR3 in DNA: TGTGCCAGCAGCTTGAGGGACAATGAGCAGTTCTTC. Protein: CASSLRDNEQFF. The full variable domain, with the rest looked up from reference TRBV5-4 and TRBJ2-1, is ETGVTQSPTHLIKTRGQQVTLRCSSQSGHNTVSWYQQALGQGPQFIFQYYREEENGRGNFPPRFSGLQFPNYSSELNVNALELDDSALYLCASSLRDNEQFFGPGTRLTVL.

The CDR3, as DNA: TGTGCCAGCAGTGAAGCCGGGAGAAAGGAAAAACTGTTTTTT. This gives the protein CASSEAGRKEKLFF. This chain links TRBV6-1 with TRBJ1-4; D is unresolved. The germline gives CDR1 MNHNS, CDR2 SASEGT. The germline V and J ends were trimmed by 0 bases and 8 bases, with 10 bases remaining between them. This CDR3 has 14 amino acids.

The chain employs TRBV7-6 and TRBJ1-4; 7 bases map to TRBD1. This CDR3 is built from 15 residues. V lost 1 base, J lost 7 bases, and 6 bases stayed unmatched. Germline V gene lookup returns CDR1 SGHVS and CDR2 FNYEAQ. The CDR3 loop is CASSLGDRSLEKLFF. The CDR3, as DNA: TGTGCCAGCAGCTTAGGGGACAGATCCCTTGAAAAACTGTTTTTT.

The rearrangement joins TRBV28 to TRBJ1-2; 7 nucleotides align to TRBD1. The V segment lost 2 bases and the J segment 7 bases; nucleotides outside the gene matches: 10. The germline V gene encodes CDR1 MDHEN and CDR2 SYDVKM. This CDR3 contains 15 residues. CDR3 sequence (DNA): TGTGCCAGCAGTTTAGGTAGCGACAGGGACGGTGGCTACACCTTC. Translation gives CASSLGSDRDGGYTF.

CDR3 nucleotides: TGTGCCAGCAGTGAGGAGGATAGGGACATCAGCCAGCCCCAGCATTTT. Translating gives CASSEEDRDISQPQHF. This chain links TRBV2 with TRBJ1-5; D is perhaps TRBD1 (6 bases). The CDR3 length is 16 residues. Per the germline V gene, CDR1 is SNHLY and CDR2 is FYNNEI. The ends were cut back, 3 bases at V and 7 bases at J, with 19 bases in the middle.

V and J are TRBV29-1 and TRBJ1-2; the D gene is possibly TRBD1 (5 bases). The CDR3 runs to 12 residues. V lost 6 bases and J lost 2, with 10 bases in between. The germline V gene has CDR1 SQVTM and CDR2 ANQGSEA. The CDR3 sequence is CSVATDNYGYTF. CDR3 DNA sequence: TGCAGCGTGGCGACAGACAACTATGGCTACACCTTC.

The CDR3 sequence is CASCRDRELNEQFF. DNA for the CDR3: TGTGCCAGCTGCCGGGACAGGGAATTGAATGAGCAGTTCTTC. This chain connects TRBV4-2 to TRBJ2-1, with TRBD1 matching 9 bases. The CDR3 runs 14 residues. V was pared by 8 bases and J by 7 bases, with 9 bases of the junction left unmatched. From germline, CDR1 is LGHNA and CDR2 YNFKEQ.

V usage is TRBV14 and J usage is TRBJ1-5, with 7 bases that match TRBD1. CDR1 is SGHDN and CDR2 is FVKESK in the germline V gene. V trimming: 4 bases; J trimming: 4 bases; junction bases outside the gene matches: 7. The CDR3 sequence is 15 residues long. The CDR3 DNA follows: TGTGCCAGCAGCCGAAGAGACAGGGCGAATCAGCCCCAGCATTTT. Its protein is CASSRRDRANQPQHF.

Written as DNA, the CDR3 is TGTGCCAGCAGTGCCTCCGGGACTGCTACCTACGAGCAGTACTTC. This encodes CASSASGTATYEQYF. The rearrangement uses TRBV25-1 and TRBJ2-7; the D gene is possibly TRBD2 (6 bases). Germline CDR1 MGHDK, CDR2 SYGVNS. The CDR3 spans 15 residues. Trimming took 4 bases from V and 2 from J, leaving 15 bases between them.

The CDR3 reads CASSEWGAYEQYF. The CDR3 coding sequence is TGTGCCAGCAGTGAATGGGGGGCGTATGAGCAGTACTTC. The chain couples TRBV2 to TRBJ2-7, with D possibly being TRBD1 or TRBD2 (6 bases each). The CDR3 totals 13 residues. Germline V gene data show CDR1 as SNHLY and CDR2 as FYNNEI. The ends were cut back, 2 bases at V and 7 bases at J, with 12 bases in the middle. The whole variable domain, filled in from reference TRBV2 and TRBJ2-7, reads EPEVTQTPSHQVTQMGQEVILRCVPISNHLYFYWYRQILGQKVEFLVSFYNNEISEKSEIFDDQFSVERPDGSNFTLKIRSTKLEDSAMYFCASSEWGAYEQYFGPGTRLTVT.

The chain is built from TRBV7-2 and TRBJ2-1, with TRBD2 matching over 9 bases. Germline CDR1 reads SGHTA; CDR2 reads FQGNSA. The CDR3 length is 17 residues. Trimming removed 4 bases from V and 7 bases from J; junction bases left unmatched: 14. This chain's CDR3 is CASSSRGAGGPGNEQFF. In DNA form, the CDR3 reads TGTGCCAGCAGCTCCAGGGGTGCGGGAGGGCCGGGGAATGAGCAGTTCTTC.

CDR3 sequence: CASSGGGADTQYF. The CDR3 DNA is TGTGCCAGCAGCGGAGGCGGAGCGGATACGCAGTATTTT. The rearrangement uses TRBV9 and TRBJ2-3; D gene ambiguous. The CDR3 loop spans 13 amino acids. V dropped 3 bases and J dropped 6 bases, with 11 bases sitting between them. CDR1 is SGDLS and CDR2 is YYNGEE in the germline V gene.

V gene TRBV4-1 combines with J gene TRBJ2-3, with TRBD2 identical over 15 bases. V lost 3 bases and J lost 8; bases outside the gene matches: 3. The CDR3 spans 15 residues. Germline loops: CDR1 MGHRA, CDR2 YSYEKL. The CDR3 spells CASSQGLAGGVTQYF. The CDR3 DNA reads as TGCGCCAGCAGCCAGGGACTAGCGGGGGGAGTTACGCAGTATTTT.